Listed here are 9 T cell receptor beta chains from one sample, sequenced in a study of post-analysis software for immune sequencing data. No antigen has been assigned to these receptors. Unique molecular identifiers featured in each of the TCR beta cDNA libraries. Each CDR3 protein is one row after TCRdb ran MiXCR on the PCR reads. This table holds about 770,000 distinct CDR3 sequences, just over 45% found once. Study-wide findings and caveats: Included in a set of about five TRBV segments more frequent in patients than controls were TRBV5-6, TRBV5-1 and TRBV20-1.

Sequencing was carried out using blood. These receptors were obtained from a girl aged 10 to 17 with multiple sclerosis.

This clonotype turned up a few times. The chain combines TRBV15 with TRBJ2-3; 8 bases fit TRBD2. CDR3 length equals 16 residues. After removal of 3 bases from V and 1 base from J, the junction contained 6 bases not matched to a gene. CDR1 is LNHNV, CDR2 YYDKDF, per germline (reference sequence). CDR3 protein: CATSSGWREGTDTQYF. The CDR3 nucleotides are TGTGCCACCAGCAGTGGGTGGCGGGAGGGCACAGATACGCAGTATTTT.

The gene calls are TRBV7-8 and TRBJ2-7; 9 bases fit TRBD2. Looked up from germline, CDR1 is SGHVS and CDR2 is FQNEAQ. CDR3 length equals 15 residues. The ends lost 5 bases at V and 4 bases at J; junction bases unmatched: 9. The CDR3 coding sequence is TGTGCCAGCAGCCCCCGCGGCGGGAGGGCATACGAGCAGTACTTC. Translated, it gives CASSPRGGRAYEQYF.

The rearrangement uses TRBV15 and TRBJ1-4; D gene ambiguous. The germline gives CDR1 LNHNV, CDR2 YYDKDF (reference sequence). The CDR3 extends over 15 amino acids. Trimming left V 0 bases short and J 0 bases short, with 5 bases between. CDR3 loop: CATSRDRATNEKLFF. CDR3 nucleotides: TGTGCCACCAGCAGAGATAGGGCAACTAATGAAAAACTGTTTTTT.

This chain uses TRBV7-9 with TRBJ2-5, with TRBD1 identical over 9 bases. The CDR3 runs to 17 residues. Germline lookup yields CDR1 SEHNR and CDR2 FQNEAQ (reference sequence). The trim removed 2 bases at V and 5 bases at J, leaving 12 bases unmatched. The CDR3 DNA sequence: TGTGCCAGCAGCTTAACCCAGTCAGGGACAGGGATGGAGACCCAGTACTTC. This sequence encodes CASSLTQSGTGMETQYF.

A few counts support this clonotype. The J gene is TRBJ1-2, the V gene TRBV29-1, with unresolved D. The CDR3 covers 9 residues. Germline loops: CDR1 SQVTM, CDR2 ANQGSEA. The ends were cut back, 7 bases at V and 3 bases at J, with 3 bases in the middle. The CDR3 is CSDDYGYTF. The CDR3 bases are TGCAGCGATGACTATGGCTACACCTTC.

The chain links TRBV7-2 to TRBJ2-7, with D possibly being TRBD1 or TRBD2 (6 bases each). Near its end, the DNA agrees better with TRBJ2-1, so the J call may be wrong. The length of the CDR3 is 15 residues. CDR1 and CDR2 from the germline V gene are SGHTA and FQGNSA. This CDR3 is CASSLVPGALNEQFF. For the CDR3, the DNA is TGTGCCAGCAGCTTGGTCCCGGGGGCATTAAATGAGCAGTTCTTC.

The chain has TRBV4-1 and TRBJ2-1, with 7 positions matching TRBD2. Trimming cost V 0 bases and J 4 bases; bases outside gene matches: 9. There are 17 residues in the CDR3. Germline-derived CDR1 and CDR2 are MGHRA and YSYEKL. CDR3 bases: TGCGCCAGCAGCCAAGATAGGTTGGGACTAAATTACAATGAGCAGTTCTTC. Translating gives CASSQDRLGLNYNEQFF.

This clonotype has a handful of counts. V usage is TRBV9 and J usage is TRBJ1-2; tentatively, D is TRBD1 (6 bases). The germline CDR1 and CDR2 sequences are SGDLS and YYNGEE. The CDR3 runs 17 residues. The V gene lost 3 bases and the J gene lost 6 bases, with 24 bases spanning the gap. The CDR3 region has the DNA TGTGCCAGCAGCGCAGTACTAGATCCGGGACAAAGGAATGGCTACACCTTC. Its protein product is CASSAVLDPGQRNGYTF.

The chain couples TRBV28 to TRBJ2-7; TRBD1 might be the D (6 bases). TRBJ2-5 explains the end of the DNA better; the J call may be wrong. This CDR3 contains 17 residues. Germline V gene lookup returns CDR1 MDHEN and CDR2 SYDVKM. CDR3 region: CASSLSLNRDTEETQYF. CDR3 DNA: TGTGCCAGCAGTTTATCTCTCAACCGGGACACAGAAGAGACCCAGTACTTC.